The 21 T cell receptor beta chains reported below all come from one sample, sequenced in a study of identical twins. MiXCR, run by TCRdb on the 5' RACE reads, gives a single entry per CDR3 protein. The repertoire holds about 1.7 million distinct CDR3 sequences, with about 32% as singletons. The sample consisted of cord blood. The source is a newborn girl in good health.

Only a few counts were recorded for this clonotype. This chain uses TRBV24-1 with TRBJ2-4; the D gene is possibly TRBD2 (6 bases). Germline V gene sequence: CDR1 KGHDR, CDR2 SFDVKD. CDR3 size: 13 residues. V lost 1 base, J lost 13 bases, and 13 bases lay in between. The CDR3 spells CATSDLRVEGQYF. The CDR3 DNA reads TGTGCCACCAGTGATTTAAGGGTGGAGGGGCAGTACTTC.

The genes are TRBV5-8 and TRBJ2-3, with 14 bases fitting TRBD2. CDR3 length: 19 residues. With V trimmed by 4 bases and J by 2 bases, 12 bases remained unmatched. CDR1 is SGHTS and CDR2 is YDEGEE in the germline V gene. The CDR3 sequence: CASSGLGLAGGLHTDTQYF. In DNA, the CDR3 is TGTGCCAGCAGCGGGCTCGGACTAGCGGGAGGTCTTCACACAGATACGCAGTATTTT.

This clonotype was seen more than once but under ten times. This sequence joins TRBV2 and TRBJ2-5; TRBD2 matches at 7 bases. CDR3 length equals 12 residues. Germline V gives CDR1 SNHLY, CDR2 FYNNEI. V trimming: 4 bases; J trimming: 12 bases; junction bases outside the gene matches: 8. The CDR3 DNA sequence: TGTGCCAGCAGTGTGGCTAGGGCGGGAGAGTACTTC. Its protein is CASSVARAGEYF.

V usage is TRBV27 and J usage is TRBJ1-1; D gene ambiguous. The germline V and J ends were trimmed by 3 bases and 1 base, with 15 bases remaining between them. Germline lookup yields CDR1 MNHEY and CDR2 SMNVEV (reference sequence). The CDR3 has 16 amino acids. CDR3 sequence: CASSFYPRRQNTEAFF. The CDR3 DNA reads TGTGCCAGCAGTTTCTATCCCCGGCGGCAGAACACTGAAGCTTTCTTT.

The gene calls are TRBV5-1 and TRBJ2-3; TRBD2 matches 7 bases. The V segment lost 1 base and the J segment 6 bases; nucleotides outside the gene matches: 20. The germline gives CDR1 SGHRS, CDR2 YFSETQ. The CDR3 contains 19 residues. The CDR3: CASSLRGAGAFHSSDTQYF. The CDR3 DNA reads as TGCGCCAGCAGCTTGAGGGGCGCGGGAGCTTTCCACTCGTCCGATACGCAGTATTTT.

This clonotype turned up a few times. The chain recombines TRBV12-3 or TRBV12-4 with TRBJ2-1; D uncertain. Trimming removed 2 bases at V and 5 bases at J, with 7 bases between. CDR3 size: 13 residues. CDR3 coding DNA: TGTGCCAGCAGTTTAAAGGCTAACAATGAGCAGTTCTTC. Amino acids: CASSLKANNEQFF.

The V gene is TRBV4-2, the J gene TRBJ2-7; 10 bases align to TRBD2. Per the germline V gene, CDR1 is LGHNA and CDR2 is YNFKEQ. The CDR3 has 17 amino acids. The ends lost 1 base at V and 0 bases at J; junction bases unmatched: 6. CDR3 nucleotides: TGTGCCAGCAGCCAAGTGGGACTAGCGCGTAGCTCCTACGAGCAGTACTTC. It specifies CASSQVGLARSSYEQYF.

This clonotype appeared a single time. Its ends do not fully match the called genes, so a read error is possible. This chain uses TRBV7-9 with TRBJ1-6; D ambiguous. Germline CDR1 SEHNR, CDR2 FQNEAQ (reference sequence). This CDR3 is built from 14 residues. The CDR3 here is CVSSLVPGDSPLHF. Written as DNA, the CDR3 is TGTGTCAGCAGCTTAGTACCAGGAGATTCACCCCTCCACTTT. The full variable domain, completed using reference TRBV7-9 and TRBJ1-6, is DTGVSQNPRHKITKRGQNVTFRCDPISEHNRLYWYRQTLGQGPEFLTYFQNEAQLEKSRLLSDRFSAERPKGSFSTLEIQRTEQGDSAMYLCVSSLVPGDSPLHFGNGTRLTVT.

The chain carries TRBV10-3 and TRBJ1-1, with 8 bases that match TRBD1. The CDR3 is made up of 14 amino acids. The V segment lost 4 bases and the J segment 6 bases; nucleotides outside the gene matches: 7. Per the germline V gene, CDR1 is ENHRY and CDR2 is SYGVKD. The CDR3 sequence: CAISGRQGYPEAFF. DNA of the CDR3: TGTGCCATCAGTGGGAGACAGGGGTATCCTGAAGCTTTCTTT.

This rearrangement joins TRBV6-5 to TRBJ1-1; 8 nucleotides match TRBD1. The germline CDR1 and CDR2 sequences are MNHEY and SVGAGI. The CDR3 consists of 13 residues. J gave up 6 bases and V 5 bases, and 5 bases lay outside the gene matches. CDR3 bases: TGTGCCAGCAGTGCGACGACAGGGGCTGAAGCTTTCTTT. It is translated as CASSATTGAEAFF.

The chain recombines TRBV9 with TRBJ1-1; 8 bases are shared with TRBD1. The CDR3 has 15 residues. After removal of 2 bases from V and 6 bases from J, the junction contained 9 bases not matched to a gene. Germline V gene sequence: CDR1 SGDLS, CDR2 YYNGEE. CDR3 protein: CASSVGPGGTSEAFF. The DNA of the CDR3 is TGTGCCAGCAGCGTTGGCCCAGGGGGCACGTCTGAAGCTTTCTTT. Full variable domain (outside the CDR3, taken from reference TRBV9 and TRBJ1-1): DSGVTQTPKHLITATGQRVTLRCSPRSGDLSVYWYQQSLDQGLQFLIQYYNGEERAKGNILERFSAQQFPDLHSELNLSSLELGDSALYFCASSVGPGGTSEAFFGQGTRLTVV.

This clonotype has just a few counts. The chain joins TRBV20-1 to TRBJ2-3, with 8 bases that match TRBD1. V shed 3 bases and J 2 bases; nucleotides not matched to a gene: 7. Per germline, CDR1 DFQATT and CDR2 SNEGSKA (reference sequence). CDR3 length: 15 residues. The CDR3 nucleotides read TGCAGTGCTAGCCCATCAGGGGGCTCCACAGATACGCAGTATTTT. Amino acid sequence: CSASPSGGSTDTQYF.

V gene TRBV7-6 combines with J gene TRBJ1-5, with D maybe TRBD1 (6 bases). V gave up 5 bases and J gave up 3 bases, with 23 bases separating them. Looked up from germline, CDR1 is SGHVS and CDR2 is FNYEAQ. There are 18 residues in the CDR3. The CDR3 protein is CASSPNPGSGVINQPQHF. The CDR3 DNA is TGTGCCAGCAGCCCCAATCCCGGGTCAGGGGTCATCAATCAGCCCCAGCATTTT.

The J gene is TRBJ1-2, the V gene TRBV27; a possible D gene is TRBD1 (5 bases). V was pared by 0 bases and J by 3 bases, with 11 bases between. The CDR3 is 15 residues long. Per germline, CDR1 MNHEY and CDR2 SMNVEV (reference sequence). The CDR3: CASSLSPGRHYGYTF. CDR3 nucleotide sequence: TGTGCCAGCAGTTTATCCCCGGGACGGCACTATGGCTACACCTTC.

This chain uses TRBV3-1 with TRBJ2-1, with 8 nucleotides matching TRBD1. The V segment lost 5 bases and the J segment 13 bases; nucleotides outside the gene matches: 16. Germline values: CDR1 LGHDT, CDR2 YNNKEL (reference sequence). The CDR3 consists of 15 residues. Here the CDR3 reads CASSKPGQASETQFF. DNA of the CDR3: TGTGCCAGCAGCAAACCGGGACAGGCCAGCGAGACCCAGTTCTTC.

This clonotype was detected only a few times. The chain couples TRBV12-5 to TRBJ2-3; D possibly corresponds to TRBD1 (5 bases). The CDR3 is made up of 13 amino acids. The V end lost 3 bases, the J end lost 13 bases, and 17 bases lay between the germline ends. The V gene's germline CDR1 is LGHNT and CDR2 FRNRAP. The DNA of the CDR3 is TGTGCTAGTGGTTTTTGGAATGGACACACAAAGTATTTT. Translating gives CASGFWNGHTKYF.

The chain has TRBV20-1 and TRBJ2-7, with D maybe TRBD2 (5 bases). The V and J ends lost 6 bases and 7 bases respectively, with 16 bases between them. Germline assignment: CDR1 DFQATT and CDR2 SNEGSKA (reference sequence). This CDR3 spans 12 amino acids. In nucleotides, the CDR3 is TGCAGTGCCAGGAAGTACGGGGAAGAGCAGTACTTC. Amino acid sequence: CSARKYGEEQYF.

The chain uses TRBV10-2 and TRBJ2-3; 13 bases fit TRBD2. The V segment lost 0 bases and the J segment 5 bases; nucleotides outside the gene matches: 5. Germline V gene data show CDR1 as WSHSY and CDR2 as SAAADI. CDR3 length: 17 residues. The chain's CDR3 is CASSESRTSGSLDTQYF. The CDR3 DNA reads TGCGCCAGCAGTGAGTCCCGGACTAGCGGGAGCCTAGATACGCAGTATTTT.

This clonotype was found a few times. CDR3 coding DNA: TGTGCCAGCACCCCAGGGACTAGCGGGAGGAGCAATGAGCAGTTCTTC. It encodes CASTPGTSGRSNEQFF. This chain uses TRBV27 with TRBJ2-1, with 15 bases that match TRBD2. Trimming took 7 bases from V and 6 from J; bases not matched to a gene: 7. The CDR3 loop spans 16 amino acids. Germline V gives CDR1 MNHEY, CDR2 SMNVEV (reference sequence).

The CDR3 DNA is TGTGCCATCCCCCCGAGGGCAGGATCTCTGAACACTGAAGCTTTCTTT. Translating gives CAIPPRAGSLNTEAFF. This rearrangement joins TRBV10-3 to TRBJ1-1, with no clear D. The CDR3 length is 16 residues. The V gene's germline CDR1 is ENHRY and CDR2 SYGVKD. Trimming cost V 8 bases and J 0 bases, with 19 bases left between them.

V gene TRBV14 combines with J gene TRBJ2-5; 12 positions match TRBD2. The V gene end was trimmed by 0 bases and the J gene end by 4 bases; junction bases not matched to a gene: 6. Per the germline V gene, CDR1 is SGHDN and CDR2 is FVKESK. CDR3 length: 17 amino acids. CDR3 nucleotide sequence: TGTGCCAGCAGCCAAGATGATACGACTAGCGGGGGAGAGACCCAGTACTTC. This encodes CASSQDDTTSGGETQYF.